This TCR beta chain was sequenced during a study of CD8 T cells in ankylosing spondylitis (dated by TCRdb to the late 2010s). A note on the overall study: T cell receptor beta repertoires were profiled in healthy donors and ankylosing spondylitis patients so that disease-linked TCR variants could be found. Samples of peripheral blood were taken, and for ankylosing spondylitis patients, synovial fluid was collected as well. In total, the full study cohort was made up of 85 to 140 healthy donors and 25 or so ankylosing spondylitis patients. What the authors observed across the whole study: In peripheral blood, the disease-linked clones were found at relatively low frequencies and had a CD8+ phenotype. Blood from ankylosing spondylitis patients appeared to be characterized by a TCR beta motif made up of seven or eight highly homologous amino acid variants. The disease-linked clones were reported to be significantly enriched in matched synovial fluid samples from ankylosing spondylitis patients. Some motif variants had previously been reported in the synovial fluid and blood of reactive arthritis patients, which suggests shared mechanisms of disease initiation.

This clonotype has just a few counts. It lacks a known antigen. No base quality values were provided; no much bigger clone lies one nucleotide off. Its CDR3 holds 16 amino acids, cysteine through phenylalanine. Just CDR3 DNA is preserved here, 48 bases in frame from base 1. V has 5 bases trimmed and J has 5 bases trimmed; junction bases matching no gene number 8. Sequencing was performed on an Illumina HiSeq 2500. Quantitative 5'-RACE with molecular barcodes was the method used to prepare the TCR beta libraries. The study's own analysis went as follows. A new computational method based on a probabilistic model of VDJ rearrangement was used to identify disease-linked TCR variants. The public reads were reprocessed in TCRdb via fastp at Q25 and MiXCR, keeping in-frame beta chains. A single entry per CDR3 protein holds the most common genes and DNA from its merged rows. The V and J calls and clone size are TCRdb's, not the authors'. Across this sample there are 150,000 to 200,000 distinct CDR3 sequences, with 11% seen only once. 25% to 30% of the sample is held by the ten biggest clonotypes.

The material sequenced was blood, either unsorted or a sorted T cell fraction (not recorded which). Recombination linked TRBV12-3 or TRBV12-4 to TRBJ2-1, with 11 middle bases fitting TRBD2. This TCR was recovered from a male donor with ankylosing spondylitis or in good health (not recorded which). In nucleotide form, the sequence is TGTGCCAGCAGTGACCCCGGGACTAGCGGAAACAATGAGCAGTTCTTC. The resulting protein is CASSDPGTSGNNEQFF.